The 27 T cell receptor beta chains below were found in one sample sequenced in a study of blood T cell repertoires in COVID-19. Measured with immunoSEQ multiplex PCR; TCRdb has only the in-frame clones, and not every one. The sample includes roughly 270,000 clones, around 80% of them seen just once. The sequenced sample consisted of PBMCs or T cells enriched from blood (not recorded which). The receptor source for this set is a man aged 35 to 55 who had been exposed to COVID-19.

The chain joins TRBV6-1 to TRBJ1-6; TRBD1 is a possible D gene (6 bases). Germline V lookup: CDR1 MNHNS, CDR2 SASEGT. This CDR3 comprises 13 residues. The V and J ends lost 2 bases and 9 bases respectively, with 8 bases between them. CDR3 bases: TGTGCCAGCAGTGAAACCAGGGGTTCACCCCTCCACTTT. Translated, it gives CASSETRGSPLHF.

The chain carries TRBV11-2 and TRBJ2-1; 12 bases map to TRBD2. V was clipped by 3 bases and J by 3 bases; unmatched bases: 3. CDR3 size: 16 residues. CDR1 SGHAT and CDR2 FQNNGV come from the germline V gene. CDR3 DNA sequence: TGTGCCAGCAGCTTCTCTAGCGGGAGGGGCTACAATGAGCAGTTCTTC. Translated: CASSFSSGRGYNEQFF.

V and J are TRBV12-5 and TRBJ1-5; 7 nucleotides line up with TRBD1. Germline lookup yields CDR1 LGHNT and CDR2 FRNRAP. This CDR3 region has 14 residues. The V segment lost 8 bases and the J segment 2 bases; nucleotides outside the gene matches: 6. The CDR3 is CASQYGQGNQPQHF. The CDR3 region has the DNA TGTGCTAGTCAATACGGACAGGGCAATCAGCCCCAGCATTTT.

The CDR3 DNA follows: TGCGCCAGCAGCTTGACACAAGTTGGTCACAATGAGCAGTTCTTC. Its protein is CASSLTQVGHNEQFF. This chain connects TRBV5-1 to TRBJ2-1; D is undetermined. V shed 1 base and J shed 5 bases, with 13 bases lying between them. There are 15 residues in the CDR3. CDR1 and CDR2 from the germline V gene are SGHRS and YFSETQ.

V is TRBV30 and J is TRBJ1-2; 10 nucleotides agree with TRBD1. CDR3 length equals 14 residues. V shed 4 bases, J shed 8 bases, and the junction held 10 bases outside the gene matches. Germline V gene sequence: CDR1 GTSNPN, CDR2 SVGIG (reference sequence). Written as DNA, the CDR3 is TGTGCCTGGAAAGGGACAGGGGACGTGGAGGGCTACACCTTC. It specifies CAWKGTGDVEGYTF.

The rearrangement joins TRBV24-1 to TRBJ2-2, with a weak D call TRBD2 (5 bases). Trimming pared 9 bases from V and 4 bases from J, leaving 17 bases between. CDR1 and CDR2 (germline): KGHDR, SFDVKD. The CDR3 has 15 residues. The CDR3 protein is CATQGGTETTGELFF. Written as DNA, the CDR3 is TGTGCCACCCAAGGAGGCACAGAGACCACCGGGGAGCTGTTTTTT.

The V and J genes are TRBV5-1 and TRBJ2-6; TRBD2 aligns across 7 bases. The CDR3 covers 16 residues. J gave up 2 bases and V 5 bases, and 7 bases lay outside the gene matches. In germline, CDR1 is SGHRS, CDR2 YFSETQ. CDR3 nucleotide sequence: TGCGCCAGCAGTGGGGGGAGGGCCCCTGGGGCCAACGTCCTGACTTTC. Its protein is CASSGGRAPGANVLTF. The variable domain in full, with the rest retrieved from reference TRBV5-1 and TRBJ2-6, is KAGVTQTPRYLIKTRGQQVTLSCSPISGHRSVSWYQQTPGQGLQFLFEYFSETQRNKGNFPGRFSGRQFSNSRSEMNVSTLELGDSALYLCASSGGRAPGANVLTFGAGSRLTVL.

The CDR3 is CASSLDGTSGRVRTDTQYF. The CDR3, as DNA: TGTGCCAGCAGCCTGGACGGGACTAGCGGGAGGGTTCGCACAGATACGCAGTATTTT. The V gene is TRBV14, the J gene TRBJ2-3; the match to TRBD2 covers 16 bases. Trimming cost V 4 bases and J 1 base; bases outside gene matches: 8. Germline V gene sequence: CDR1 SGHDN, CDR2 FVKESK. The CDR3 runs to 19 residues.

The chain employs TRBV27 and TRBJ2-4, with TRBD2 matching over 8 bases. The germline V gene has CDR1 MNHEY and CDR2 SMNVEV (reference sequence). J gave up 1 base and V 8 bases, and 7 bases lay outside the gene matches. CDR3 size: 15 residues. The CDR3 region is CASAGGAGAKNIQYF. Written as DNA, the CDR3 is TGTGCCAGCGCGGGGGGAGCTGGGGCCAAAAACATTCAGTACTTC.

The chain couples TRBV2 to TRBJ2-7; 9 nucleotides line up with TRBD2. Trimming cost V 3 bases and J 5 bases; bases outside gene matches: 5. The CDR3 loop spans 14 amino acids. Germline values: CDR1 SNHLY, CDR2 FYNNEI. DNA for the CDR3: TGTGCCAGCAGTGATCCGGGACTAGCTGACGAGCAGTACTTC. Translating it yields CASSDPGLADEQYF.

In this sample, this clone turned up once. The J gene is TRBJ2-2, the V gene TRBV11-1; no clear D. Germline CDR1 and CDR2: SGHAT and FQDESV (reference sequence). V lost 0 bases and J lost 4, with 6 bases in between. CDR3 size: 14 residues. CDR3 DNA sequence: TGTGCCAGCAGCTTAGCGAGAAGCACCGGGGAGCTGTTTTTT. Protein product: CASSLARSTGELFF.

The chain carries TRBV4-1 and TRBJ2-7; no clear D. CDR3 length equals 11 residues. The V gene lost 4 bases and the J gene lost 5 bases, with 6 bases spanning the gap. In germline, CDR1 is MGHRA, CDR2 YSYEKL. CDR3 sequence: CASSRHNEQYF. CDR3 in DNA: TGCGCCAGCAGCCGACACAACGAGCAGTACTTC.

The rearrangement links TRBV3-1 (or the pseudogene TRBV3-2) to TRBJ1-1; TRBD1 agrees at 8 bases. The CDR3 runs 15 residues. CDR1 LGHDT and CDR2 YNNKEL come from the germline V gene (reference sequence). After removal of 4 bases from V and 5 bases from J, the junction contained 9 bases not matched to a gene. The CDR3 nucleotides are TGTGCCAGCAGCCCGCCCTGGACAGGGTATACTGAAGCTTTCTTT. Translating it yields CASSPPWTGYTEAFF.

The rearrangement links TRBV7-8 to TRBJ2-1; 10 bases are shared with TRBD2. The V segment lost 4 bases and the J segment 6 bases; nucleotides outside the gene matches: 6. CDR3 length equals 15 residues. Germline V gives CDR1 SGHVS, CDR2 FQNEAQ. CDR3 bases: TGTGCCAGCAGCTATACTAGCGGGATCTCCAATGAGCAGTTCTTC. It is translated as CASSYTSGISNEQFF.

This clone was detected a few times. The chain uses TRBV18 and TRBJ1-2; possibly TRBD1 for D (6 bases). The CDR3 runs 13 residues. Germline values: CDR1 KGHSH, CDR2 LQKENI. Trimming removed 3 bases from V and 2 bases from J, with 7 bases in between. The CDR3 nucleotides are TGTGCCAGCTCACCTACAGGGAACTATGGCTACACCTTC. It translates to CASSPTGNYGYTF. Full variable domain (missing parts from reference TRBV18 and TRBJ1-2): NAGVMQNPRHLVRRRGQEARLRCSPMKGHSHVYWYRQLPEEGLKFMVYLQKENIIDESGMPKERFSAEFPKEGPSILRIQQVVRGDSAAYFCASSPTGNYGYTFGSGTRLTVV.

This rearrangement joins TRBV30 to TRBJ2-7, with 7 bases that match TRBD1. V was clipped by 3 bases and J by 2 bases; unmatched bases: 10. The CDR3 is 15 amino acids. Germline lookup yields CDR1 GTSNPN and CDR2 SVGIG (reference sequence). In DNA, the CDR3 is TGTGCCTGGAGGGACAGGTACAGGATAACCTACGAGCAGTACTTC. Translation: CAWRDRYRITYEQYF.

The CDR3 DNA reads as TGTGCCAGCCAACAACCCGGGCAAGAGACCCAGTACTTC. The encoded protein is CASQQPGQETQYF. The V and J genes are TRBV28 and TRBJ2-5; D not certain. V was trimmed by 8 bases and J by 2 bases, leaving 12 bases between them. The germline gives CDR1 MDHEN, CDR2 SYDVKM. This CDR3 region has 13 residues.

This sequence joins TRBV10-3 and TRBJ2-5; 8 bases are a match to TRBD2. This CDR3 region has 16 residues. CDR1 is ENHRY, CDR2 SYGVKD, per germline. The V segment lost 2 bases and the J segment 2 bases; nucleotides outside the gene matches: 7. CDR3 amino acids: CAISEAPSSGQETQYF. In nucleotides, the CDR3 is TGTGCCATCAGTGAGGCCCCTTCTAGCGGGCAAGAGACCCAGTACTTC.

The chain links TRBV5-1 to TRBJ2-5, with TRBD2 identical over 16 bases. Germline V lookup: CDR1 SGHRS, CDR2 YFSETQ. V shed 4 bases, J shed 1 base, and the junction held 16 bases outside the gene matches. The CDR3 has 21 amino acids. The CDR3 nucleotides are TGCGCCAGCAGCCCGGGACTAGCGGGAGGGCCTTTACGTTTGCGCCAAGAGACCCAGTACTTC. Its translation: CASSPGLAGGPLRLRQETQYF.

This clone was seen only once. The chain recombines TRBV19 with TRBJ2-2; maybe TRBD2 (6 bases). The V end was cut by 7 bases, the J end by 8 bases, with 20 bases between. The length of the CDR3 is 15 residues. The V gene's germline CDR1 is LNHDA and CDR2 SQIVND (reference sequence). The DNA of the CDR3 is TGTGCCAGTACCCCCCAACCGGGGGTAGAAGGGGAGCTGTTTTTT. Amino acids: CASTPQPGVEGELFF.

This clone came up many times. The chain employs TRBV4-2 and TRBJ2-7; possible D gene TRBD2, 5 bases. The germline V gene has CDR1 LGHNA and CDR2 YNFKEQ. V was pared by 0 bases and J by 5 bases, with 17 bases between. The CDR3 runs 16 residues. CDR3 nucleotide sequence: TGTGCCAGCAGCCAAGATCGGGCTAGCTCTCGAAACGAGCAGTACTTC. It encodes CASSQDRASSRNEQYF.

The chain joins TRBV14 to TRBJ2-1; D uncertain. The germline V and J ends were trimmed by 0 bases and 6 bases, with 12 bases remaining between them. This CDR3 contains 15 residues. Per the germline V gene, CDR1 is SGHDN and CDR2 is FVKESK. The CDR3 DNA sequence: TGTGCCAGCAGCCAAGACGACTGGCTGGGCAATGAGCAGTTCTTC. Protein product: CASSQDDWLGNEQFF.

V gene TRBV19 combines with J gene TRBJ1-6; no reliable D call. CDR1 is LNHDA and CDR2 is SQIVND in the germline V gene (reference sequence). This CDR3 spans 15 amino acids. V lost 3 bases and J 6 bases, leaving 12 bases between the germline ends. The CDR3: CASSMPGLSNSPLHF. In DNA, the CDR3 is TGTGCCAGTAGTATGCCCGGGTTAAGTAATTCACCCCTCCACTTT.

To note about this clone: This may stem from a read error, because a much larger clone lies one nucleotide away. The V and J genes are TRBV5-6 and TRBJ2-7, with 7 bases identical to TRBD1. The ends lost 3 bases at V and 2 bases at J; junction bases unmatched: 2. This CDR3 has 13 amino acids. Per the germline V gene, CDR1 is SGHDT and CDR2 is YYEEEE. The CDR3 is CASSWTGAYEQYF. For the CDR3, the DNA is TGTGCCAGCAGCTGGACAGGAGCCTACGAGCAGTACTTC. Using reference TRBV5-6 and TRBJ2-7 for the parts outside the CDR3, the full variable domain is DAGVTQSPTHLIKTRGQQVTLRCSPKSGHDTVSWYQQALGQGPQFIFQYYEEEERQRGNFPDRFSGHQFPNYSSELNVNALLLGDSALYLCASSWTGAYEQYFGPGTRLTVT.

CDR3 nucleotides: TGTGCCAGCAGTGGACAGGACAGGGTTCCGAATCAGCCCCAGCATTTT. It is translated as CASSGQDRVPNQPQHF. The chain recombines TRBV6-1 with TRBJ1-5; 8 nucleotides line up with TRBD1. The V segment lost 4 bases and the J segment 4 bases; nucleotides outside the gene matches: 9. The CDR3 runs to 16 residues. Germline-derived CDR1 and CDR2 are MNHNS and SASEGT.

The chain recombines TRBV5-1 with TRBJ2-5, with TRBD1 identical over 7 bases. The CDR3 is made up of 14 amino acids. The trim removed 4 bases at V and 2 bases at J, leaving 5 bases unmatched. Per the germline V gene, CDR1 is SGHRS and CDR2 is YFSETQ. CDR3 sequence: CASSGPTGQETQYF. The CDR3 DNA reads TGCGCCAGCAGCGGGCCGACAGGGCAAGAGACCCAGTACTTC.

The rearrangement joins TRBV19 to TRBJ1-5, with 7 bases fitting TRBD1. CDR3 length: 15 residues. From germline, CDR1 is LNHDA and CDR2 SQIVND (reference sequence). The junction had 6 bases not matched to a gene; V was cut back by 3 bases and J by 4 bases. The DNA for the CDR3 is TGTGCCAGTAGTATTGGGCAGGGGGTAAATCAGCCCCAGCATTTT. It encodes CASSIGQGVNQPQHF.